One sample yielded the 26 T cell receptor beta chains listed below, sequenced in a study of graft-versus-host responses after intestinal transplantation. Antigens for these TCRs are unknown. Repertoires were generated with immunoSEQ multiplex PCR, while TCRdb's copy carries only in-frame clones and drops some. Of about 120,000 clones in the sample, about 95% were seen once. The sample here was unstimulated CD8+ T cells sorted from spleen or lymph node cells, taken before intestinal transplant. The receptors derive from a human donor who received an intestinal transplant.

CDR3 residues: CASSPGGTEAFF. Here the CDR3 DNA reads TGTGCCAGCAGCCCAGGGGGCACTGAAGCTTTCTTT. The chain uses TRBV6-5 and TRBJ1-1; TRBD1 agrees at 7 bases. V trimming: 6 bases; J trimming: 4 bases; junction bases outside the gene matches: 2. Germline CDR1 reads MNHEY; CDR2 reads SVGAGI. The CDR3 runs 12 residues.

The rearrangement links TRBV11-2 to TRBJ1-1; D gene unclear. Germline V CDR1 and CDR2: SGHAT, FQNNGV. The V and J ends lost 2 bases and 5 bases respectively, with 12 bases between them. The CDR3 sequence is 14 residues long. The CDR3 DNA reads TGTGCCAGCAGCTTAAACCCCCGAGGGACTGAAGCTTTCTTT. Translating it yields CASSLNPRGTEAFF.

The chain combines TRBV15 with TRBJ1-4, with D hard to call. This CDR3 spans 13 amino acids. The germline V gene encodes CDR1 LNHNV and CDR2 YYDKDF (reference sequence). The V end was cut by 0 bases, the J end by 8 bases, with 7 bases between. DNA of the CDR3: TGTGCCACCAGCAGAGATTCATGGGAAAAACTGTTTTTT. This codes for CATSRDSWEKLFF.

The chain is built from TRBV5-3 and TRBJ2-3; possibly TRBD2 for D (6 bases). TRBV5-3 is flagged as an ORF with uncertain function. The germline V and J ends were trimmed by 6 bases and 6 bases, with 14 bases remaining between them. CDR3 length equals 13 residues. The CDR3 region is CARTSPSGDTQYF. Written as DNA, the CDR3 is TGTGCCAGAACGTCCCCGAGCGGGGATACGCAGTATTTT.

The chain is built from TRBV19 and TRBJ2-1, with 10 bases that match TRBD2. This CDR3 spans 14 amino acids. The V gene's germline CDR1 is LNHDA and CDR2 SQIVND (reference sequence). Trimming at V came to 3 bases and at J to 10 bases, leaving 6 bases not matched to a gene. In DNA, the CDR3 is TGTGCCAGTAGTATTCTAGGACTAGCGGAAGAGCAGTTCTTC. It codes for CASSILGLAEEQFF.

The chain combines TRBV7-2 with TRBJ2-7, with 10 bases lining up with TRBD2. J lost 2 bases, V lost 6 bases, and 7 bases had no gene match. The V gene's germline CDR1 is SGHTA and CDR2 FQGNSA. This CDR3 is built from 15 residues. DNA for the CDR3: TGTGCCAGCAGTCGACTAGCGGGCCCTACCTACGAGCAGTACTTC. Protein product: CASSRLAGPTYEQYF.

CDR3 sequence (DNA): TGTGCCAGCAGGAACTACGAGCAGTACTTC. This encodes CASRNYEQYF. This chain uses TRBV6-1 with TRBJ2-5; D is ambiguous. The J call could be wrong; TRBJ2-7 is a better fit for the DNA end. CDR3 length equals 10 residues. CDR1 MNHNS and CDR2 SASEGT come from the germline V gene.

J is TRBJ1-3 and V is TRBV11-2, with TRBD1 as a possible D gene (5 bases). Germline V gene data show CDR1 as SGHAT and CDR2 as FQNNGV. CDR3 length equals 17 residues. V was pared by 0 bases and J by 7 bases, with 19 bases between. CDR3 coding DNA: TGTGCCAGCAGCTTAGACCCTTGGGGGAAAACTAGGAACACCATATATTTT. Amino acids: CASSLDPWGKTRNTIYF.

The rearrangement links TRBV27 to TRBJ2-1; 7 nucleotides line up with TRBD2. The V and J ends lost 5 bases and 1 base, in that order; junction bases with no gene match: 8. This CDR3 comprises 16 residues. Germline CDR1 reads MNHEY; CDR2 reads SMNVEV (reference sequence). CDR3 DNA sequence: TGTGCCAGCAGTCCACTTAGCGGGTCGTCCTACAATGAGCAGTTCTTC. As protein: CASSPLSGSSYNEQFF.

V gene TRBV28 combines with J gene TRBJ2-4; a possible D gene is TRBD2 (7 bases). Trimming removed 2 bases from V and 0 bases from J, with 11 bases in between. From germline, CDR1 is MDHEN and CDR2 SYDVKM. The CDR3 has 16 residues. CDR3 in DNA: TGTGCCAGCAGTTTAACAGGGACTATAGCCAAAAACATTCAGTACTTC. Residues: CASSLTGTIAKNIQYF. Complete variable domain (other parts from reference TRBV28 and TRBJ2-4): DVKVTQSSRYLVKRTGEKVFLECVQDMDHENMFWYRQDPGLGLRLIYFSYDVKMKEKGDIPEGYSVSREKKERFSLILESASTNQTSMYLCASSLTGTIAKNIQYFGAGTRLSVL.

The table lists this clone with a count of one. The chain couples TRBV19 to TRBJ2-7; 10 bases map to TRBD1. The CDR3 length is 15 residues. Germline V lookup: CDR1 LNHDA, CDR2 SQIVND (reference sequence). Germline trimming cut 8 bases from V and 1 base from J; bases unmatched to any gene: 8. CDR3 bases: TGTGCCAGTGGAGCTTCGGGACAGGGGTCCTACGAGCAGTACTTC. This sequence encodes CASGASGQGSYEQYF.

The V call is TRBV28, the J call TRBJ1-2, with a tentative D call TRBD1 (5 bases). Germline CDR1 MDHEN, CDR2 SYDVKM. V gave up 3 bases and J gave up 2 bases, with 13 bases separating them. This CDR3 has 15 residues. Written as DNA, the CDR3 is TGTGCCAGCAGTTTCGCGACAGTGATAAACTATGGCTACACCTTC. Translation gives CASSFATVINYGYTF.

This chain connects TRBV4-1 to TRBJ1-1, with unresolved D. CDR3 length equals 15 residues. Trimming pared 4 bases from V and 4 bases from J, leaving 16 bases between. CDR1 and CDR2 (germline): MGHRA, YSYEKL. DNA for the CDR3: TGCGCCAGCAGCCTCCATGGGCGGGTGAGCACTGAAGCTTTCTTT. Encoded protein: CASSLHGRVSTEAFF.

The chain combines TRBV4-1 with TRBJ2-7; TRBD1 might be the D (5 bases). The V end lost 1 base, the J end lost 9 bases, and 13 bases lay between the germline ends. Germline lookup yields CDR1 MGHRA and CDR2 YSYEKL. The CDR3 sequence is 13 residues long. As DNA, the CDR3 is TGCGCCAGCAGCCAAGGTACAGGCTTGGGGCAGTACTTC. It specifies CASSQGTGLGQYF.

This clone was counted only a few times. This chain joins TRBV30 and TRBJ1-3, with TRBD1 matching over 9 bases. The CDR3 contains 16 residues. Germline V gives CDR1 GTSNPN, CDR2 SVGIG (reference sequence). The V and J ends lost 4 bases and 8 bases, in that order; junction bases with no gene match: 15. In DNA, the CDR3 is TGTGCCTGGACAAAAGGGACAGGGAGGTGGATTGACACCATATATTTT. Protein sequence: CAWTKGTGRWIDTIYF.

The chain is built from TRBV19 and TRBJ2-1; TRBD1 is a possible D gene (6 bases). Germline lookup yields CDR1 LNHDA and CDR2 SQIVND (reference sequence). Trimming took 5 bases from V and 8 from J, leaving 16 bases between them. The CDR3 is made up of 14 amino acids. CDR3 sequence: CASSPSVGAYEQFF. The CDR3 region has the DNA TGTGCCAGTAGTCCCTCGGTGGGGGCTTATGAGCAGTTCTTC.

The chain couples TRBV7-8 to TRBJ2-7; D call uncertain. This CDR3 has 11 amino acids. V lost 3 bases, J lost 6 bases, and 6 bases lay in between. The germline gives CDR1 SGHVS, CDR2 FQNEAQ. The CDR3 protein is CASSLLAEQYF. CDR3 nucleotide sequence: TGTGCCAGCAGCTTGTTGGCCGAGCAGTACTTC.

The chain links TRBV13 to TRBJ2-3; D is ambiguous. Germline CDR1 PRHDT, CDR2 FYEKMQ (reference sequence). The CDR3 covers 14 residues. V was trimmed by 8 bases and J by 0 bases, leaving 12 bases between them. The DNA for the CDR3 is TGTGCCAGCGCCGAACGGATTAGCACAGATACGCAGTATTTT. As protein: CASAERISTDTQYF.

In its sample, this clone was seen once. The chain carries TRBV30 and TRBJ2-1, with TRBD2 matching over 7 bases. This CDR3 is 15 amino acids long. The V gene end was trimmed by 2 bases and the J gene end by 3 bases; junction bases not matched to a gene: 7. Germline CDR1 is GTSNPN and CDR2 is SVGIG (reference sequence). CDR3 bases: TGTGCCTGGAGTCCTGTAGCGGGTCTCTACAATGAGCAGTTCTTC. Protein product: CAWSPVAGLYNEQFF.

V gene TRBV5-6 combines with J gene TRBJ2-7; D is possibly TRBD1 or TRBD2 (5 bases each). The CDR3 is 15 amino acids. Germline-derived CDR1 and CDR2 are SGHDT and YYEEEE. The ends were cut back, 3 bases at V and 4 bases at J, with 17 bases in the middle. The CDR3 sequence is CASSYPWGRIYEQYF. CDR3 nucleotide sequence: TGTGCCAGCAGCTACCCTTGGGGGAGAATTTACGAGCAGTACTTC.

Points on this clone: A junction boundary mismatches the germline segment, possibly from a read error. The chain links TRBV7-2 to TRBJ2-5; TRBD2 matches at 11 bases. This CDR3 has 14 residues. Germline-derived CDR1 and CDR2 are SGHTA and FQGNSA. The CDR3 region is CASSLAGGPETQYF. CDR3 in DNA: TGTGCCAGCAGCCTAGCGGGGGGACCAGAGACCCAGTACTTC.

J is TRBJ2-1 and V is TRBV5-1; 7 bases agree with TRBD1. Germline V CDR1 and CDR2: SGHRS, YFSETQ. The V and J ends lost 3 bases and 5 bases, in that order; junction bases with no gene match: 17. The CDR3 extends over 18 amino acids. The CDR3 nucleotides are TGCGCCAGCAGCTCACTAGTGACAGGGTTTCAGAAGAACAATGAGCAGTTCTTC. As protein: CASSSLVTGFQKNNEQFF.

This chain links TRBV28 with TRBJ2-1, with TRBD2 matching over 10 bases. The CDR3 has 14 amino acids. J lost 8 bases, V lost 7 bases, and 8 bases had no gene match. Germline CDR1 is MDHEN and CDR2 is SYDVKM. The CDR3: CASTPSGRADEQFF. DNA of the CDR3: TGTGCCAGCACCCCGAGCGGGAGGGCGGATGAGCAGTTCTTC.

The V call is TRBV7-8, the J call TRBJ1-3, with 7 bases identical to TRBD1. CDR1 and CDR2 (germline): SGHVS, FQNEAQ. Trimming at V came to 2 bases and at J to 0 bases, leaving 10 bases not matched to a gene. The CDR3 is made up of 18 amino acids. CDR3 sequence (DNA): TGTGCCAGCAGCTTACTCACGACAGGGCTGAGCTCTGGAAACACCATATATTTT. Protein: CASSLLTTGLSSGNTIYF.

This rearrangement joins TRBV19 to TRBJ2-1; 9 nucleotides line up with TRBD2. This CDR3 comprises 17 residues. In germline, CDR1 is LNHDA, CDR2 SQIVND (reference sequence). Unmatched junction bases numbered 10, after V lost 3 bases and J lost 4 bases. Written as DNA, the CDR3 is TGTGCCAGTAGTATCTCCTTGGCGGGAGGGATTTACAATGAGCAGTTCTTC. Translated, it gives CASSISLAGGIYNEQFF.

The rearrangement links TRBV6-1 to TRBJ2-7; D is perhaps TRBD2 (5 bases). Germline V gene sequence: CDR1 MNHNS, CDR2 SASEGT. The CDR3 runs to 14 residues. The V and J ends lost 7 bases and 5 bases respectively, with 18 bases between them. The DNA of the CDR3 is TGTGCCAGCACATACTTGGGAGATTCTAACGAGCAGTACTTC. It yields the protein CASTYLGDSNEQYF.